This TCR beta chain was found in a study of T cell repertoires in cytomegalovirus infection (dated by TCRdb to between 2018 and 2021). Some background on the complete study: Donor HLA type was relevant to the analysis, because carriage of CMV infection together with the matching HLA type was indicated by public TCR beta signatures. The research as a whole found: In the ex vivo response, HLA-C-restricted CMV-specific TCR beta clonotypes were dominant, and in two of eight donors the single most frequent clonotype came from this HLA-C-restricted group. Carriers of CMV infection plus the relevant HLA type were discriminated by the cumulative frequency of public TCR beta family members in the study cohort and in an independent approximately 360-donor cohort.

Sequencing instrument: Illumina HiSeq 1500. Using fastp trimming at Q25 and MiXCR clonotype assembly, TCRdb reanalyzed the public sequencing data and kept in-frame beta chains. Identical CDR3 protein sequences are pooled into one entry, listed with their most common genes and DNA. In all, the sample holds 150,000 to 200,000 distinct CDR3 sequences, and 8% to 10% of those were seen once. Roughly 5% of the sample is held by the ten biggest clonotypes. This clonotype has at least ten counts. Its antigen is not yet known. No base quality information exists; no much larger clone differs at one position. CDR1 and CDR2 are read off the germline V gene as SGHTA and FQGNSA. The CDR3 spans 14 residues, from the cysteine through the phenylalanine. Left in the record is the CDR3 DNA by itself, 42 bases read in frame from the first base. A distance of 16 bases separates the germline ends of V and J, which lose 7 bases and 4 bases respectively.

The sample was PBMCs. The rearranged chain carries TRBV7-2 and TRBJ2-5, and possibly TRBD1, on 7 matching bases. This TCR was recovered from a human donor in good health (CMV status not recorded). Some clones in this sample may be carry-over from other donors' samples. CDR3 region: CASIPWQGGETQYF. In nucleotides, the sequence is TGTGCCAGCATCCCTTGGCAGGGGGGAGAGACCCAGTACTTC.